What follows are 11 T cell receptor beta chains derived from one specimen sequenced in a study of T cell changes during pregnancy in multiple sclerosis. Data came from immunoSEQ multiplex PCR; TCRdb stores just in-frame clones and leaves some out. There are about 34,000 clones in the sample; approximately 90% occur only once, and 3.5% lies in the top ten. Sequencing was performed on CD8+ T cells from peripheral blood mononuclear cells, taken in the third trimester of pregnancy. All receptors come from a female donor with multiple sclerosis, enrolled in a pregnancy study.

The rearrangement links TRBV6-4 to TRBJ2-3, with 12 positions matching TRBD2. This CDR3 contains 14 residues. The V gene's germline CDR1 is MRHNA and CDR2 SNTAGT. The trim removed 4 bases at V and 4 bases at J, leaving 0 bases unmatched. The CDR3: CASSGTSGADTQYF. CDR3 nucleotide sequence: TGTGCCAGCAGTGGGACTAGCGGGGCAGATACGCAGTATTTT.

DNA for the CDR3: TGTGCCAGCAGTGAAGGGACTCCCTACGAGCAGTACTTC. Translation: CASSEGTPYEQYF. The chain joins TRBV6-1 to TRBJ2-7; tentatively, D is TRBD2 (5 bases). CDR1 is MNHNS, CDR2 SASEGT, per germline. Between the trimmed V and J ends, which lost 1 base and 2 bases, there was a span of 6 bases. The CDR3 spans 13 residues.

The CDR3 sequence: CASSLGQGVDEQYF. The CDR3, as DNA: TGTGCCAGCAGTTTAGGTCAGGGGGTAGACGAGCAGTACTTC. This chain uses TRBV27 with TRBJ2-7; 7 bases agree with TRBD1. Germline assignment: CDR1 MNHEY and CDR2 SMNVEV (reference sequence). V shed 2 bases, J shed 5 bases, and the junction held 6 bases outside the gene matches. CDR3 length: 14 residues.

CDR3 loop: CASSSRGAGGKNIQYF. The CDR3, as DNA: TGTGCCAGCAGCTCTCGGGGGGCCGGGGGCAAAAACATTCAGTACTTC. This chain uses TRBV13 with TRBJ2-4, with a possible D match to TRBD2 (7 bases). In germline, CDR1 is PRHDT, CDR2 FYEKMQ (reference sequence). This CDR3 contains 16 residues. V lost 4 bases and J lost 3, with 16 bases in between. Filled out from reference TRBV13 and TRBJ2-4, the complete variable domain reads AAGVIQSPRHLIKEKRETATLKCYPIPRHDTVYWYQQGPGQDPQFLISFYEKMQSDKGSIPDRFSAQQFSDYHSELNMSSLELGDSALYFCASSSRGAGGKNIQYFGAGTRLSVL.

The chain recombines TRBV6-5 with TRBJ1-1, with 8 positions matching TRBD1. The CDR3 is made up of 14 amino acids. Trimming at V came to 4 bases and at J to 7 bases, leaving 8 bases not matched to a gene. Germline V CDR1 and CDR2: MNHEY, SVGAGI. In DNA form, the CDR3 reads TGTGCCAGCAGTTGGTTCTCCGGGACAGGTGAAGCTTTCTTT. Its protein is CASSWFSGTGEAFF.

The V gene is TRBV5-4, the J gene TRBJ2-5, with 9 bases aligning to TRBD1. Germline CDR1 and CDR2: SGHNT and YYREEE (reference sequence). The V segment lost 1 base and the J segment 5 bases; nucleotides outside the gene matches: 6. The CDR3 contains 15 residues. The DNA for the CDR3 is TGTGCCAGCAGCTTGCGACAGGGGGGCCAGGAGACCCAGTACTTC. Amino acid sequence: CASSLRQGGQETQYF.

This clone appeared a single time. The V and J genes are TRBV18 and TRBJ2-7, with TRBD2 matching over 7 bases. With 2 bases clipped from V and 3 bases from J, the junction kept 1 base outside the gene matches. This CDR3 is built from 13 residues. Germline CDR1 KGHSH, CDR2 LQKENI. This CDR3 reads CASSPGGVYEQYF. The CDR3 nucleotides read TGTGCCAGCTCACCAGGGGGGGTCTACGAGCAGTACTTC.

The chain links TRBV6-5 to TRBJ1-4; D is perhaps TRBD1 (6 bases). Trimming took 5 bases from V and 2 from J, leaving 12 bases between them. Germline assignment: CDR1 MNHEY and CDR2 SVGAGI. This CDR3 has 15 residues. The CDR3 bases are TGTGCCAGCAGTACGAGAAGGGGGACTAATGAAAAACTGTTTTTT. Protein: CASSTRRGTNEKLFF.

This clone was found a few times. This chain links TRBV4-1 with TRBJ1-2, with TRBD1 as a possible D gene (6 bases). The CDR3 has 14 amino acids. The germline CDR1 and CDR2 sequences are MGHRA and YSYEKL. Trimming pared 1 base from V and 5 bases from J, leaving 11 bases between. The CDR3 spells CASSQARGGYGYTF. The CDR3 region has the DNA TGCGCCAGCAGCCAAGCCAGGGGTGGGTATGGCTACACCTTC.

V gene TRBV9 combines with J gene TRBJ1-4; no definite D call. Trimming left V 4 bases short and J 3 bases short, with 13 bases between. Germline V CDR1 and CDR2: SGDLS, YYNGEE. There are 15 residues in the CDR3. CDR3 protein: CASSPTAASNEKLFF. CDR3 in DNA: TGTGCCAGCAGCCCCACAGCAGCTTCTAATGAAAAACTGTTTTTT.

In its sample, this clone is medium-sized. The CDR3 nucleotides read TGCGCCAGCAGCCAAGATGGTTGGGCGAGGGAACTCGAAAAACTGTTTTTT. It codes for CASSQDGWARELEKLFF. This rearrangement joins TRBV4-3 to TRBJ1-4; D remains ambiguous. Trimming removed 0 bases from V and 8 bases from J, with 19 bases in between. The CDR3 is 17 residues long. Looked up from germline, CDR1 is LGHNA and CDR2 is YSLEER.